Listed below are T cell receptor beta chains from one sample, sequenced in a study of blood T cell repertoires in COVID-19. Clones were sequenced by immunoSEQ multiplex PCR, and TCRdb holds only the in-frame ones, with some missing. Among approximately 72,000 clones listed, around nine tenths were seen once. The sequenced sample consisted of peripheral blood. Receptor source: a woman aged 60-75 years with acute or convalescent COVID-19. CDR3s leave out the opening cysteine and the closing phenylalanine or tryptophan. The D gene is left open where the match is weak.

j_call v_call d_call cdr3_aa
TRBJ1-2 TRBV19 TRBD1 ASSPDLTGGQIYGYT
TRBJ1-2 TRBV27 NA ASSLSGKGLGYT
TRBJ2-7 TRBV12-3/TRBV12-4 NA ASSLNRGLEQY
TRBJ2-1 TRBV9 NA ASSVDNGGLSDEQF
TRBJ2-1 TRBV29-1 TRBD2 SVEASSSGAYNEQF
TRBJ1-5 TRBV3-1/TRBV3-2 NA ASSQDIDPNQPQH
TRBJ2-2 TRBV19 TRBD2 ASSIPGGPGELF
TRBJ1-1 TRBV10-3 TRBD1 AISAPGQRTEAF
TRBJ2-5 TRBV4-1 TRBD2 ASSQEVARSGSRAQY
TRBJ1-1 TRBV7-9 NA ASSPGGIMNTAAF
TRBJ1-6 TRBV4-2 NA ASSPWGSGVNSPLH
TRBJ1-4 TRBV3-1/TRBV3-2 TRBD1 ASSPFGDRDPSTNEKLF
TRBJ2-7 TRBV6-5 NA ASSNGGTYEQY
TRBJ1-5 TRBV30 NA AWSVSKEGQPQH
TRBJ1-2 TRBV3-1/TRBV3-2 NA ASSQDIQVYGYT
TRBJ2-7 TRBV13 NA ASSSEAGVHEQY
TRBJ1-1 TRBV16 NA ASSQSMHPRGEAF
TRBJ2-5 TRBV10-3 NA AISGVGGQETQY
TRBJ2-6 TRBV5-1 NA ASSLGTGANVLT
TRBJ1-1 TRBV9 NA ASSPLLGGVDTEAF
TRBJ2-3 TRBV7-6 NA ASSLASSGGGGRDTQY
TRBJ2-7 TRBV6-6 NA ASASGGYEQY